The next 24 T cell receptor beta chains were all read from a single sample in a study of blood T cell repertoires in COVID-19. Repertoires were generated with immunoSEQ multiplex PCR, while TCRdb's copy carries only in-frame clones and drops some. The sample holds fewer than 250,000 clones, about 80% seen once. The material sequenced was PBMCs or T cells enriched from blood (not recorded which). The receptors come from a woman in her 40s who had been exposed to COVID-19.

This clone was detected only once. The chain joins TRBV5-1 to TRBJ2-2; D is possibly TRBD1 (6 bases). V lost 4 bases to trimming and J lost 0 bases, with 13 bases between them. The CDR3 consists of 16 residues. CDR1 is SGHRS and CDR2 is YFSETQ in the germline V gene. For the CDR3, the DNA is TGCGCCAGCAGCGATACGACAGGCGCGAACACCGGGGAGCTGTTTTTT. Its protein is CASSDTTGANTGELFF.

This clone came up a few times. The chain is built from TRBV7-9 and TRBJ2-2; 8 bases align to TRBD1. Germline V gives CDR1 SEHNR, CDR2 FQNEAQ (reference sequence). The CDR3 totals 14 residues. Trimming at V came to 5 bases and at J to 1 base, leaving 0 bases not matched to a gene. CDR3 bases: TGTGCCAGCAGCGGACAGGGGAACACCGGGGAGCTGTTTTTT. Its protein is CASSGQGNTGELFF.

The CDR3 spells CASSSGGPDETQYF. CDR3 nucleotide sequence: TGTGCCAGCAGCTCGGGGGGGCCAGATGAGACCCAGTACTTC. The rearrangement uses TRBV7-3 and TRBJ2-5; 8 bases fit TRBD2. The germline V gene has CDR1 SGHTA and CDR2 FQGTGA. The CDR3 loop spans 14 amino acids. Germline trimming cut 4 bases from V and 5 bases from J; bases unmatched to any gene: 6. Filled out from reference TRBV7-3 and TRBJ2-5, the complete variable domain reads GAGVSQTPSNKVTEKGKYVELRCDPISGHTALYWYRQSLGQGPEFLIYFQGTGAADDSGLPNDRFFAVRPEGSVSTLKIQRTERGDSAVYLCASSSGGPDETQYFGPGTRLLVL.

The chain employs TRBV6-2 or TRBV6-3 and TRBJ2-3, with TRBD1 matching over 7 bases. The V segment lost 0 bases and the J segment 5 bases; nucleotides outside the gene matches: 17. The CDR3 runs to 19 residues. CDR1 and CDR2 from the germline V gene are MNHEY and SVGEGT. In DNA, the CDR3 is TGTGCCAGCAGTTACTCGAGGGGTTATGATACAGGGGTTAGAGATACGCAGTATTTT. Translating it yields CASSYSRGYDTGVRDTQYF.

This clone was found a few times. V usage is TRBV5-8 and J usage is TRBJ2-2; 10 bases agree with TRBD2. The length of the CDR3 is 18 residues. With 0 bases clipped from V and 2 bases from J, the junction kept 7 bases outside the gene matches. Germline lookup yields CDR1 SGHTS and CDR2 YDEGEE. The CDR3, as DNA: TGTGCCAGCAGCTTGGTTTGGCTAGCGGGGGCCAACACCGGGGAGCTGTTTTTT. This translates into CASSLVWLAGANTGELFF.

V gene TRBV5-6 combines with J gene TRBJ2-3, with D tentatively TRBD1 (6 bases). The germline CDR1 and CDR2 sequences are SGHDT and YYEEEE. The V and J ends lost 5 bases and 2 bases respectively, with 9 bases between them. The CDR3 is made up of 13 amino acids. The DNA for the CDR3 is TGTGCCAGCAGGGGGGCACCCACAGATACGCAGTATTTT. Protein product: CASRGAPTDTQYF.

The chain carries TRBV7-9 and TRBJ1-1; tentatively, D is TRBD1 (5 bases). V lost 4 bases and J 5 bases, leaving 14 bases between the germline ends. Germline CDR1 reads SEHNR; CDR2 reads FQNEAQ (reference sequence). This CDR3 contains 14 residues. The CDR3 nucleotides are TGTGCCAGCAGCTCGGGCTTCGGGGGTACTGAAGCTTTCTTT. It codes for CASSSGFGGTEAFF.

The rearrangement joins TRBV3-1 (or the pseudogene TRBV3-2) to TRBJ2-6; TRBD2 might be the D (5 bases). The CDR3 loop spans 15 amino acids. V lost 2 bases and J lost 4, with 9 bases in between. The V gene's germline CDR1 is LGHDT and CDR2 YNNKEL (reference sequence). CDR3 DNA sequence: TGTGCCAGCAGCCAACTTTTAGCGGGGGCCAACGTCCTGACTTTC. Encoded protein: CASSQLLAGANVLTF.

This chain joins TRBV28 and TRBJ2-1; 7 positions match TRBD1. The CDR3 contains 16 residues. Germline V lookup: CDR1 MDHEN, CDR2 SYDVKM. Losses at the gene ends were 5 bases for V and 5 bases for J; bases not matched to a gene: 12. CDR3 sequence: CASSPHSRGYNNEQFF. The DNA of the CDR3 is TGTGCCAGCAGTCCTCACAGCAGGGGGTATAACAATGAGCAGTTCTTC.

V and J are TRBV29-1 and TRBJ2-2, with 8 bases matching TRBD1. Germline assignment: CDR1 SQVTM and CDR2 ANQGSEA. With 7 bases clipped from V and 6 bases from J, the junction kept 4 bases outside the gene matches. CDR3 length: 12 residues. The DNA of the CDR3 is TGCAGCGCCCAGACAGGGGCCGGGGAGCTGTTTTTT. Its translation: CSAQTGAGELFF.

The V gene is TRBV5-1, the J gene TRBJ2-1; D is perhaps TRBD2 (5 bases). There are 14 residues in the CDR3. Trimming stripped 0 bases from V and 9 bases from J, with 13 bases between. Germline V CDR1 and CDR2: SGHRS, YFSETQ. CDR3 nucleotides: TGCGCCAGCAGCTTGGCCTCTTACCGGGGTGAGCAGTTCTTC. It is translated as CASSLASYRGEQFF.

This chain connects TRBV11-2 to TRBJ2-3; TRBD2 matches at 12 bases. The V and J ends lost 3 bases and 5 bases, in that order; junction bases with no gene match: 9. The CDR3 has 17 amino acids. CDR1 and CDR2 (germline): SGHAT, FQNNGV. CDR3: CASSFFPSGGAQDTQYF. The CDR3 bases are TGTGCCAGCAGCTTTTTCCCTAGCGGGGGGGCCCAAGATACGCAGTATTTT.

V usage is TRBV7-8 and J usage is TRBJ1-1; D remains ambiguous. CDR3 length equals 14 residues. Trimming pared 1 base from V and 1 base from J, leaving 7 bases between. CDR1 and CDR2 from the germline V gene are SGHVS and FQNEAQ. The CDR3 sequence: CASSLDHKNTEAFF. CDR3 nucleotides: TGTGCCAGCAGCTTAGATCACAAGAACACTGAAGCTTTCTTT.

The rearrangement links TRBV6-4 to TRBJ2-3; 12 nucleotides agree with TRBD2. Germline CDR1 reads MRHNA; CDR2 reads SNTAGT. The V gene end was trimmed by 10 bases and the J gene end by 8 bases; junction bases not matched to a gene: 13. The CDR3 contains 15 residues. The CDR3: CATPLTTSGGGTQYF. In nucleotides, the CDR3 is TGTGCCACACCTTTGACGACTAGCGGGGGTGGTACGCAGTATTTT.

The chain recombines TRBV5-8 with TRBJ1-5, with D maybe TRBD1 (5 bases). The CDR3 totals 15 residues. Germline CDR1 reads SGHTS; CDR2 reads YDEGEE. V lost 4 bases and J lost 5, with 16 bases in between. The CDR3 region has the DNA TGTGCCAGCAGCCGCGTCATGGGACTCGATCAGCCCCAGCATTTT. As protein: CASSRVMGLDQPQHF.

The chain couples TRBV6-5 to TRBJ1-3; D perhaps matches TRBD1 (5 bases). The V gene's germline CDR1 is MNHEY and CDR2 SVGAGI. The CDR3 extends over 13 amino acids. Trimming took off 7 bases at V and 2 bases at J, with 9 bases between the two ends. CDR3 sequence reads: CASTGGAGNTIYF. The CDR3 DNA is TGTGCCAGCACCGGGGGTGCTGGAAACACCATATATTTT.

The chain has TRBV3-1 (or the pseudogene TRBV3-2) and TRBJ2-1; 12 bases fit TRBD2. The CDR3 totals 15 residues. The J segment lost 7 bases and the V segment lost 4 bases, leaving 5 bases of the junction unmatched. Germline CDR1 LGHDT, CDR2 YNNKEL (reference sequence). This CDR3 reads CASSPTSGGLNEQFF. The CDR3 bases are TGTGCCAGCAGCCCGACTAGCGGGGGCCTTAATGAGCAGTTCTTC.

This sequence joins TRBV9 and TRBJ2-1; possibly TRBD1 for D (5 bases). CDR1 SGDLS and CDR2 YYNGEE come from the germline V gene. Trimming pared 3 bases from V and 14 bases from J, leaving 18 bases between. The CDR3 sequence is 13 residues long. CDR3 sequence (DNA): TGTGCCAGCAGCGCGTCAGGGCTTGGTGGTAAGTTCTTC. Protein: CASSASGLGGKFF.

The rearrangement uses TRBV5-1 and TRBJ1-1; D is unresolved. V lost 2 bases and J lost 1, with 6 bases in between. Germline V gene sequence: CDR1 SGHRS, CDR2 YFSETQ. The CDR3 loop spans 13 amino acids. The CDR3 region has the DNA TGCGCCAGCAGCTTCGGAGGGAACACTGAAGCTTTCTTT. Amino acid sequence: CASSFGGNTEAFF.

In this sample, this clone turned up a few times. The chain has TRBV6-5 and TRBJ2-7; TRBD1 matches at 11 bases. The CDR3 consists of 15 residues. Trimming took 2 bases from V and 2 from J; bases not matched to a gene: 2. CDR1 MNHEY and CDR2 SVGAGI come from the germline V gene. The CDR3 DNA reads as TGTGCCAGCAGTTACAAGGGACAGGGGGCCTACGAGCAGTACTTC. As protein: CASSYKGQGAYEQYF.

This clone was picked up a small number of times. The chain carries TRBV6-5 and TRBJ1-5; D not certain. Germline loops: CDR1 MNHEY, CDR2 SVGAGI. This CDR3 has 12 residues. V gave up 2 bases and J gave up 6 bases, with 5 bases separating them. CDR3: CASSYLGQPQHF. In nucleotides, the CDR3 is TGTGCCAGCAGTTACCTAGGTCAGCCCCAGCATTTT.

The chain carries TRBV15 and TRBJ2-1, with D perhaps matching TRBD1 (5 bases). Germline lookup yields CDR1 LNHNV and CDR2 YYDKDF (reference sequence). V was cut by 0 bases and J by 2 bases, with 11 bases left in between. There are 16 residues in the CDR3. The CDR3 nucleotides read TGTGCCACCAGCAGAGATAGCAGGGTGCCCTACAATGAGCAGTTCTTC. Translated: CATSRDSRVPYNEQFF. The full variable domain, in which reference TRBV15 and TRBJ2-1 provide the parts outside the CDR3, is DAMVIQNPRYQVTQFGKPVTLSCSQTLNHNVMYWYQQKSSQAPKLLFHYYDKDFNNEADTPDNFQSRRPNTSFCFLDIRSPGLGDTAMYLCATSRDSRVPYNEQFFGPGTRLTVL.

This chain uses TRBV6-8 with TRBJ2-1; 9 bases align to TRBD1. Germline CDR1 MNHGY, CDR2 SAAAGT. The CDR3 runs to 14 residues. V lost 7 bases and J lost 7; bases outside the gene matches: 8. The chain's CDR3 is CASTRDRAGNEQFF. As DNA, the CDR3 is TGTGCCAGCACCAGGGACAGGGCGGGTAATGAGCAGTTCTTC.

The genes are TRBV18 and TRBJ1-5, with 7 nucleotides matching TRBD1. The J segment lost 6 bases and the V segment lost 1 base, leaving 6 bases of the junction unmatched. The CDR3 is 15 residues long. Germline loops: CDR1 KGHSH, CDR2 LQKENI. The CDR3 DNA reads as TGTGCCAGCTCACCACTTGAGACAGGGACTCAGCCCCAGCATTTT. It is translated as CASSPLETGTQPQHF.